The rows below give T cell receptor beta chains drawn from one sample of a study of T cell responses to AZD1222 COVID-19 vaccine. Data came from immunoSEQ multiplex PCR; TCRdb stores just in-frame clones and leaves some out. This table holds some 110,000 clones, around nine tenths found once. The specimen comprised peripheral blood, sampled 28 days after the second AZD1222 dose. The receptors here all came from an adult who received the AZD1222 COVID-19 vaccine. The CDR3 runs from the conserved cysteine through the conserved F or W.

cdr3_length: 15; v_call: TRBV9; cdr3_aa: CASSEARLARNEQYF
cdr3_length: 12; v_call: TRBV12-3/TRBV12-4; cdr3_aa: CASSPQGNTIYF
cdr3_length: 14; v_call: TRBV7-3; cdr3_aa: CASSPHQGRDEQFF
cdr3_length: 15; v_call: TRBV11-1; cdr3_aa: CASSTSRQGSDEQYF
cdr3_length: 15; v_call: TRBV7-2; cdr3_aa: CASSIDGGRTDTQYF
cdr3_length: 14; v_call: TRBV6-5; cdr3_aa: CASSYSSSYNEQFF
cdr3_length: 14; v_call: TRBV6-2/TRBV6-3; cdr3_aa: CASSRKPSLVEQYF
cdr3_length: 12; v_call: TRBV12-3/TRBV12-4; cdr3_aa: CATAEGNSPLHF
cdr3_length: 14; v_call: TRBV6-5; cdr3_aa: CASKKVRGNYGYTF
cdr3_length: 14; v_call: TRBV20-1; cdr3_aa: CSASMTGMNYGYTF
cdr3_length: 17; v_call: TRBV2; cdr3_aa: CASRNRLGGDRYNEQFF
cdr3_length: 14; v_call: TRBV11-3; cdr3_aa: CASSVSGTAYEQYF
cdr3_length: 16; v_call: TRBV4-3; cdr3_aa: CASSQGLAGGYNEQFF
cdr3_length: 14; v_call: TRBV5-1; cdr3_aa: CASSLDGFTGELFF
cdr3_length: 14; v_call: TRBV5-1; cdr3_aa: CASSSLQGYDTQYF
cdr3_length: 15; v_call: TRBV30; cdr3_aa: CAWSVGASQGSPLHF
cdr3_length: 12; v_call: TRBV6-2/TRBV6-3; cdr3_aa: CASSYPQGKAFF
cdr3_length: 15; v_call: TRBV11-2; cdr3_aa: CASSRLGQGAYEQYF
cdr3_length: 11; v_call: TRBV12-3/TRBV12-4; cdr3_aa: CASSFWGEAFF
cdr3_length: 14; v_call: TRBV5-1; cdr3_aa: CASSLALATYEQYF
cdr3_length: 12; v_call: TRBV29-1; cdr3_aa: CSVGTGTGELFF
cdr3_length: 16; v_call: TRBV29-1; cdr3_aa: CSVAGGDRRRYTEAFF
cdr3_length: 15; v_call: TRBV5-1; cdr3_aa: CASSLAPGQYYGYTF
cdr3_length: 13; v_call: TRBV5-5; cdr3_aa: CASSPGTYYGYTF
cdr3_length: 15; v_call: TRBV11-3; cdr3_aa: CASRFTSGSSYEQYF
cdr3_length: 17; v_call: TRBV6-1; cdr3_aa: CASSESRSIGLVYGYTF
cdr3_length: 15; v_call: TRBV6-5; cdr3_aa: CASRQGLAGYNEQFF
cdr3_length: 17; v_call: TRBV23-1; cdr3_aa: CASTGQGLAGCRETQYF
cdr3_length: 14; v_call: TRBV25-1; cdr3_aa: CASSAQVGASPLHF
cdr3_length: 15; v_call: TRBV5-5; cdr3_aa: CASSLETLSGNTIYF
cdr3_length: 19; v_call: TRBV7-9; cdr3_aa: CASSSFVTETFSGANVLTF
cdr3_length: 15; v_call: TRBV7-8; cdr3_aa: CASRLRDRGSYEQYF
cdr3_length: 12; v_call: TRBV19; cdr3_aa: CASSIGGQGAFF
cdr3_length: 13; v_call: TRBV2; cdr3_aa: CASPRDSPYEQYF
cdr3_length: 12; v_call: TRBV29-1; cdr3_aa: CSVDWTGTEAFF
cdr3_length: 15; v_call: TRBV6-4; cdr3_aa: CASSESGGSADTQYF
cdr3_length: 14; v_call: TRBV19; cdr3_aa: CASSIGGSGNEQYF
cdr3_length: 13; v_call: TRBV12-3/TRBV12-4; cdr3_aa: CASRGDGNQPQHF
cdr3_length: 15; v_call: TRBV21-1; cdr3_aa: CASSKGGREIGELFF
cdr3_length: 16; v_call: TRBV25-1; cdr3_aa: CASSRKGLAGEGEQFF
cdr3_length: 15; v_call: TRBV5-6; cdr3_aa: CASSLVAVRLWGYTF
cdr3_length: 14; v_call: TRBV7-2; cdr3_aa: CASSLSGVNEKLFF
cdr3_length: 19; v_call: TRBV23-1; cdr3_aa: CASSLTLSRQVMIRETQYF
cdr3_length: 13; v_call: TRBV5-1; cdr3_aa: CASSSTGNTEAFF
cdr3_length: 11; v_call: TRBV6-5; cdr3_aa: CASSSGDEQYF
cdr3_length: 17; v_call: TRBV4-3; cdr3_aa: CASSQDFRYRGGYGYTF